The 10 T cell receptor beta chains reported below all come from one sample, sequenced in a study of T cell clusters in autoimmune cytopenias. One tube held mixed TRB-A and TRB-B primer pools for touch-down PCR. Each CDR3 protein gets one entry in TCRdb, which reprocessed the multiplex PCR reads and gives no DNA. In total, the table holds roughly 15,000 distinct CDR3 sequences. Each sample's input was 250 to 300 ng genomic DNA, 38,000 or so genome equivalents. These data were also filed under a second study, of T cell repertoires in aging, cancer and after chemotherapy.

The specimen was peripheral blood. The receptors here all came from a human donor in good health.

The V and J genes are TRBV27 and TRBJ1-5; absent DNA, TCRdb's TRBD1 call cannot be checked. Germline V gives CDR1 MNHEY, CDR2 SMNVEV (reference sequence). CDR3 length equals 11 residues. CDR3 sequence: CASGGTEPQHF.

This rearrangement joins TRBV19 to TRBJ1-1. CDR1 LNHDA and CDR2 SQIVND come from the germline V gene (reference sequence). This CDR3 spans 18 amino acids. The CDR3 here is CASSIDDNKRKRGTEAFF.

The rearrangement links TRBV13 to TRBJ2-7; TCRdb names TRBD1, which stays unverified in the absence of DNA. The CDR3 runs 12 residues. Per the germline V gene, CDR1 is PRHDT and CDR2 is FYEKMQ (reference sequence). The CDR3 loop reads CASSSGSYEQYF.

CDR3 region: CASSLRLAYEQYF. The chain joins TRBV6-5 to TRBJ2-7; the D gene TCRdb calls, TRBD2, cannot be checked with no DNA. This CDR3 comprises 13 residues. Germline CDR1 is MNHEY and CDR2 is SVGAGI.

CDR3 in amino acids: CASGWTSGNEQFF. This sequence joins TRBV19 and TRBJ2-1; the D gene TCRdb calls, TRBD2, cannot be checked with no DNA. Germline values: CDR1 LNHDA, CDR2 SQIVND (reference sequence). This CDR3 has 13 residues.

This clonotype ranks as medium-sized in terms of frequency. This chain connects TRBV29-1 to TRBJ2-1; TCRdb's assignment of TRBD2 cannot be checked, as there is no DNA. CDR1 is SQVTM, CDR2 ANQGSEA, per germline. The CDR3 extends over 13 amino acids. The CDR3 sequence: CSVLNPQGLEQFF.

This chain joins TRBV5-5 and TRBJ1-1; TCRdb lists TRBD1, though no DNA is available to test this call. CDR1 is SGHKS and CDR2 is YYEKEE in the germline V gene (reference sequence). There are 12 residues in the CDR3. The CDR3 loop is CASRQGTAEAFF.

The chain joins TRBV13 to TRBJ2-7. Per the germline V gene, CDR1 is PRHDT and CDR2 is FYEKMQ (reference sequence). The CDR3 has 15 amino acids. The CDR3 loop is CASSTRQLGSYEQYF.

This chain joins TRBV6-5 and TRBJ1-2; the TRBD1 assignment by TCRdb is unverifiable without DNA. The CDR3 runs to 13 residues. Germline CDR1 is MNHEY and CDR2 is SVGAGI. CDR3 amino acids: CDSSSRQSYGYTF.

The chain combines TRBV29-1 with TRBJ1-1; TCRdb lists TRBD1, though no DNA is available to test this call. The germline gives CDR1 SQVTM, CDR2 ANQGSEA. This CDR3 has 13 residues. CDR3: CSVDQGWNTEAFF.